The 17 T cell receptor beta chains presented below share a single source sample, sequenced in a study of molecular identifiers for immune sequencing clone quantification listed by TCRdb under 2018. To prepare the library, PCR was applied. Sequencing relied on an Illumina HiSeq 4000. In TCRdb, the public reads were trimmed at Q25 with fastp and aligned with MiXCR, with productive beta chains retained. Each entry merges the rows of one CDR3 protein and shows their most common DNA and genes. This sample has around 470,000 distinct CDR3 sequences in its table, and about a fifth of those were observed once. Around 0.86% of the sample rests with the top ten. The sequenced sample consisted of naive CD8+ T cells from blood, with Jurkat cell RNA spiked in. In light of the paper, this sample's cell subset or site label describes: FACS-sorted CD8+CD4-CCR7+CD45RA+ naive T cells. The receptors here all came from a human donor in good health. Some libraries in this study had Jurkat cell RNA spiked in.

This clonotype occurred a few times. The rearrangement uses TRBV9 and TRBJ2-7, with 10 nucleotides matching TRBD2. CDR1 is SGDLS and CDR2 is YYNGEE in the germline V gene. This CDR3 has 15 amino acids. The junction had 5 bases not matched to a gene; V was cut back by 3 bases and J by 2 bases. CDR3 nucleotide sequence: TGTGCCAGCAGCGAGAGCGGGGGGGGGCCCTACGAGCAGTACTTC. Protein product: CASSESGGGPYEQYF.

The J gene is TRBJ1-2, the V gene TRBV14; D unclear. CDR1 is SGHDN and CDR2 is FVKESK in the germline V gene. V gave up 4 bases and J gave up 0 bases, with 6 bases separating them. The CDR3 has 13 amino acids. CDR3 sequence reads: CASSRPANYGYTF. DNA for the CDR3: TGTGCCAGCAGCCGGCCGGCTAACTATGGCTACACCTTC.

This clonotype was seen more than once but under ten times. The chain recombines TRBV7-2 with TRBJ2-7; D is undetermined. Germline V gene data show CDR1 as SGHTA and CDR2 as FQGNSA. Trimming took 1 base from V and 4 from J, leaving 8 bases between them. The CDR3 runs to 13 residues. This CDR3 is CASSLGVEYEQYF. The CDR3 DNA reads as TGTGCCAGCAGCTTAGGGGTGGAGTACGAGCAGTACTTC.

This clonotype was observed a few times. V usage is TRBV4-1 and J usage is TRBJ1-5; D might be TRBD1 (5 bases). The CDR3 runs to 16 residues. Per germline, CDR1 MGHRA and CDR2 YSYEKL. The V end lost 3 bases, the J end lost 5 bases, and 17 bases lay between the germline ends. The CDR3 here is CASSQEAWGEDQPQHF. CDR3 coding DNA: TGCGCCAGCAGCCAGGAGGCTTGGGGGGAGGATCAGCCCCAGCATTTT.

This clonotype was observed a few times. The chain recombines TRBV6-2 or TRBV6-3 with TRBJ1-2, with TRBD1 matching over 8 bases. The CDR3 runs to 15 residues. Germline values: CDR1 MNHEY, CDR2 SVGEGT. V lost 5 bases to trimming and J lost 6 bases; unmatched junction nucleotides: 11. CDR3: CASSPSWGRGHGYTF. The DNA of the CDR3 is TGTGCCAGCAGTCCCTCCTGGGGCAGGGGGCATGGCTACACCTTC.

This clonotype occurred many times. The V call is TRBV27, the J call TRBJ1-1, with TRBD1 as a possible D gene (6 bases). The CDR3 consists of 14 residues. The V gene's germline CDR1 is MNHEY and CDR2 SMNVEV (reference sequence). The V and J ends lost 5 bases and 0 bases respectively, with 10 bases between them. The CDR3 loop reads CASSGRGMNTEAFF. Here the CDR3 DNA reads TGTGCCAGCAGTGGCAGGGGAATGAACACTGAAGCTTTCTTT.

With regard to this clonotype: A much more abundant neighbour one base away suggests this may be a read error. The CDR3 DNA reads TGCGCCAGCAAGGGCCCGGCCCTCGAGGCTCTCTTT. The encoded protein is CASKGPALEALF. V and J are TRBV4-1 and TRBJ1-1; no firm D call. Germline CDR1 MGHRA, CDR2 YSYEKL. The CDR3 has 12 residues.

The chain couples TRBV7-9 to TRBJ1-1; TRBD1 agrees at 8 bases. From germline, CDR1 is SEHNR and CDR2 FQNEAQ (reference sequence). V lost 6 bases to trimming and J lost 4 bases; unmatched junction nucleotides: 16. The CDR3 runs to 17 residues. CDR3 in amino acids: CASSSTSAGGAGTEAFF. The DNA for the CDR3 is TGTGCCAGCAGTTCCACCAGTGCAGGGGGCGCGGGCACTGAAGCTTTCTTT.

This clonotype was recorded at least ten times. The chain is built from TRBV12-3 or TRBV12-4 and TRBJ1-1; D unclear. V lost 1 base and J 1 base, leaving 10 bases between the germline ends. This CDR3 contains 15 residues. CDR3: CASSLERPQNTEAFF. DNA for the CDR3: TGTGCCAGCAGTTTAGAGAGACCGCAGAACACTGAAGCTTTCTTT.

With respect to this clonotype: Just one base apart from a much larger clone, this may be a read error. This chain connects TRBV29-1 to TRBJ2-7; the D call may be TRBD1 or TRBD2 (5 bases each). The V gene's germline CDR1 is SQVTM and CDR2 ANQGSEA. Trimming shortened V by 6 bases and J by 1 base, and 13 bases separated the two germline ends. CDR3 length: 13 residues. Written as DNA, the CDR3 is TGCAGCGTCGGATCCGGGGCTTCCTACGAGCAGTACTTC. Amino acids: CSVGSGASYEQYF.

In its sample, this clonotype was seen a few times. Mismatch with germline at one junction end may stem from a read error. The rearrangement joins TRBV7-7 to TRBJ2-2; the match to TRBD1 covers 10 bases. CDR3 length equals 14 residues. The V gene's germline CDR1 is SSHAT and CDR2 FNYEAQ (reference sequence). CDR3 coding DNA: TGTGCTAGCAGCTACGGGACAGGGGCTGGGGAGCTGTTTTTT. Translation: CASSYGTGAGELFF.

Only a few counts were recorded for this clonotype. With a much larger clone just one base away, this may be a read error. CDR3: CGARDWSAGGPTDTQYF. The CDR3 DNA reads TGCGGTGCTAGAGATTGGTCGGCGGGGGGGCCGACAGATACGCAGTATTTT. This chain uses TRBV20-1 with TRBJ2-3; 9 bases are a match to TRBD2. Germline loops: CDR1 DFQATT, CDR2 SNEGSKA (reference sequence). This CDR3 comprises 17 residues.

This clonotype was observed a handful of times. The V and J genes are TRBV20-1 and TRBJ2-2; perhaps TRBD2 as D (6 bases). Per the germline V gene, CDR1 is DFQATT and CDR2 is SNEGSKA (reference sequence). The CDR3 covers 13 residues. V lost 6 bases and J lost 3, with 11 bases in between. The CDR3 DNA reads TGCAGTGCAAGGGAGGTCTACACCGGGGAGCTGTTTTTT. Translated: CSAREVYTGELFF.

To note about this clonotype: Just one base apart from a much larger clone, this may be a read error. V usage is TRBV12-3 or TRBV12-4 and J usage is TRBJ2-3; tentative D call: TRBD2 (7 bases). V lost 5 bases to trimming and J lost 3 bases, with 15 bases between them. This CDR3 region has 15 residues. The CDR3 protein is CASSLIAGATDTQYF. Here the CDR3 DNA reads TGTGCCAGCAGTCTTATCGCGGGGGCGACAGATACGCAGTATTTT.

Points on this clonotype: A single base separates this from a much larger clone, so it may be a read error. This chain uses TRBV12-3 or TRBV12-4 with TRBJ2-2, with D uncertain. The CDR3 has 15 residues. The V end lost 5 bases, the J end lost 3 bases, and 13 bases lay between the germline ends. CDR3 sequence: CASSLWTVDTGELFF. DNA for the CDR3: TGTGCCAGCAGTCTCTGGACGGTTGACACCGGGGAGCTGTTTTTT.

This clonotype was recorded once. The CDR3 does not close with the conserved phenylalanine or tryptophan, likely indicating a read error. The V and J genes are TRBV20-1 and TRBJ2-2; tentatively, D is TRBD2 (6 bases). Trimming stripped 0 bases from V and 0 bases from J, with 8 bases between. The germline gives CDR1 DFQATT, CDR2 SNEGSKA (reference sequence). The CDR3 sequence is 15 residues long. The CDR3 nucleotides are TGCAGTGCTAGAGAGCGGGAAACGAACACCGGGGAGCTGTTTTTA. Its protein is CSARERETNTGELFL.

This clonotype was detected only a few times. The chain is built from TRBV20-1 and TRBJ2-7; possible D gene TRBD2, 5 bases. This CDR3 region has 15 residues. The ends were cut back, 6 bases at V and 6 bases at J, with 24 bases in the middle. Per the germline V gene, CDR1 is DFQATT and CDR2 is SNEGSKA (reference sequence). Here the CDR3 reads CSAPKYEGWVLEQYF. The DNA for the CDR3 is TGCAGTGCCCCGAAGTATGAGGGTTGGGTCCTCGAGCAGTACTTC.